A single sample is the source of the 15 T cell receptor beta chains below, sequenced in a study of T cell repertoires in cytomegalovirus infection. Their recognized antigens are unknown. A single record per CDR3 protein comes from TCRdb applying MiXCR to the reads. The sample records approximately 220,000 distinct CDR3 sequences, around 35% being singletons. Sequencing used CD8+ T cells from cultured PBMCs, obtained from culture after CMV antigen stimulation. These receptors were obtained from a human donor in good health (CMV status not recorded). Some clones in this sample may be carry-over from other donors' samples.

The V gene is TRBV7-9, the J gene TRBJ2-7; D not certain. Deletions cut 5 bases from V and 4 bases from J, with 9 bases between. The germline V gene encodes CDR1 SEHNR and CDR2 FQNEAQ (reference sequence). The CDR3 is made up of 12 amino acids. The CDR3 bases are TGTGCCAGCAGCCCCGTCCGGTACGAGCAGTACTTC. Translation: CASSPVRYEQYF.

This clonotype was detected many times. The rearrangement links TRBV7-6 to TRBJ2-1; 8 nucleotides match TRBD2. CDR3 length: 17 amino acids. Unmatched junction bases numbered 8, after V lost 1 base and J lost 3 bases. Germline values: CDR1 SGHVS, CDR2 FNYEAQ. Written as DNA, the CDR3 is TGTGCCAGCAGCTTAGACTTGGGGCTAGCGGGCTACAATGAGCAGTTCTTC. Translation gives CASSLDLGLAGYNEQFF.

This clonotype was counted only a few times. The V and J genes are TRBV4-2 and TRBJ2-7, with 8 nucleotides matching TRBD2. Germline values: CDR1 LGHNA, CDR2 YNFKEQ. The ends lost 1 base at V and 5 bases at J; junction bases unmatched: 10. The CDR3 is 16 residues long. CDR3: CASSQAGTREGDEQYF. As DNA, the CDR3 is TGTGCCAGCAGCCAAGCGGGGACTAGGGAAGGGGACGAGCAGTACTTC.

The genes are TRBV28 and TRBJ2-7, with a tentative D call TRBD1 (5 bases). This CDR3 is built from 14 residues. The V gene's germline CDR1 is MDHEN and CDR2 SYDVKM. V dropped 7 bases and J dropped 2 bases, with 15 bases sitting between them. This CDR3 is CASISGLGAYEQYF. CDR3 sequence (DNA): TGTGCCAGCATATCAGGGCTAGGGGCCTACGAGCAGTACTTC.

This clonotype was detected a few times. The chain joins TRBV10-3 to TRBJ2-2; TRBD2 agrees at 8 bases. J gave up 6 bases and V 2 bases, and 5 bases lay outside the gene matches. Germline values: CDR1 ENHRY, CDR2 SYGVKD. The CDR3 has 15 residues. The CDR3 reads CAISEAGGAPGELFF. The CDR3 nucleotides are TGTGCCATCAGTGAGGCCGGGGGGGCCCCCGGGGAGCTGTTTTTT.

V is TRBV10-3 and J is TRBJ2-7, with D perhaps TRBD2 (6 bases). Per germline, CDR1 ENHRY and CDR2 SYGVKD. V dropped 2 bases and J dropped 5 bases, with 13 bases sitting between them. CDR3 length: 14 residues. In DNA form, the CDR3 reads TGTGCCATCAGTGAGGAGGAGGGGAGCAACGAGCAGTACTTC. This codes for CAISEEEGSNEQYF.

This clonotype was detected many times. The chain links TRBV4-2 to TRBJ2-7, with D tentatively TRBD1 (6 bases). The V and J ends lost 0 bases and 1 base respectively, with 10 bases between them. This CDR3 contains 15 residues. The germline V gene has CDR1 LGHNA and CDR2 YNFKEQ. The CDR3 region is CASSQEAGTSYEQYF. In DNA form, the CDR3 reads TGTGCCAGCAGCCAAGAAGCCGGGACATCCTACGAGCAGTACTTC.

The chain combines TRBV7-9 with TRBJ1-1; the D is unclear. CDR3 size: 17 residues. Germline values: CDR1 SEHNR, CDR2 FQNEAQ (reference sequence). V lost 2 bases and J lost 0, with 16 bases in between. The CDR3 DNA sequence: TGTGCCAGCAGCTTACTGTGGGCAGGAGACTTGAACACTGAAGCTTTCTTT. Protein product: CASSLLWAGDLNTEAFF.

The chain is built from TRBV7-9 and TRBJ1-1; 7 nucleotides align to TRBD1. The V gene end was trimmed by 0 bases and the J gene end by 6 bases; junction bases not matched to a gene: 10. The CDR3 covers 16 residues. Germline loops: CDR1 SEHNR, CDR2 FQNEAQ (reference sequence). The CDR3 sequence: CASSLAQLTGMAEAFF. CDR3 sequence (DNA): TGTGCCAGCAGCTTAGCACAGCTGACAGGGATGGCTGAAGCTTTCTTT.

The rearrangement uses TRBV6-1 and TRBJ1-2; the D gene is possibly TRBD1 (6 bases). The germline gives CDR1 MNHNS, CDR2 SASEGT. This CDR3 spans 15 amino acids. The V and J ends lost 6 bases and 8 bases respectively, with 22 bases between them. As DNA, the CDR3 is TGTGCCAGCAGCAACATAGAGGGGGGCGCGCAGGGCTACACCTTC. Translated: CASSNIEGGAQGYTF.

The chain uses TRBV7-9 and TRBJ2-3; D possibly corresponds to TRBD2 (7 bases). The CDR3 is made up of 17 amino acids. V was trimmed by 6 bases and J by 5 bases, leaving 24 bases between them. Germline CDR1 SEHNR, CDR2 FQNEAQ (reference sequence). CDR3 amino acids: CASRAAPAGAFGDTQYF. Here the CDR3 DNA reads TGTGCCAGCAGGGCGGCTCCGGCGGGGGCATTTGGAGATACGCAGTATTTT.

This rearrangement joins TRBV7-9 to TRBJ2-3, with 10 bases lining up with TRBD2. V was clipped by 0 bases and J by 4 bases; unmatched bases: 7. Germline lookup yields CDR1 SEHNR and CDR2 FQNEAQ (reference sequence). The CDR3 runs to 17 residues. This CDR3 reads CASSLATTSGIPDTQYF. The CDR3 nucleotides read TGTGCCAGCAGCTTAGCGACTACTAGCGGGATCCCAGATACGCAGTATTTT.

This clonotype has more than one count but fewer than ten. V is TRBV28 and J is TRBJ2-1; D is perhaps TRBD1 or TRBD2 (5 bases each). The CDR3 runs to 15 residues. The germline V gene encodes CDR1 MDHEN and CDR2 SYDVKM. The V end lost 10 bases, the J end lost 9 bases, and 25 bases lay between the germline ends. In DNA form, the CDR3 reads TGTGCCACCCTAGAGATTGACTACTCAGGGTCTGAGCAGTTCTTC. It translates to CATLEIDYSGSEQFF.

V usage is TRBV25-1 and J usage is TRBJ2-2, with D unclear. Germline-derived CDR1 and CDR2 are MGHDK and SYGVNS. This CDR3 has 16 residues. V dropped 4 bases and J dropped 6 bases, with 18 bases sitting between them. The CDR3 region has the DNA TGTGCCAGCAGTGTCCTGGCCACCTCGGGTGCCGGGGAGCTGTTTTTT. Its translation: CASSVLATSGAGELFF. The whole variable domain, remainder taken from reference TRBV25-1 and TRBJ2-2, is EADIYQTPRYLVIGTGKKITLECSQTMGHDKMYWYQQDPGMELHLIHYSYGVNSTEKGDLSSESTVSRIRTEHFPLTLESARPSHTSQYLCASSVLATSGAGELFFGEGSRLTVL.

The chain links TRBV29-1 to TRBJ1-2, with a tentative D call TRBD1 (5 bases). The V and J ends lost 7 bases and 1 base respectively, with 22 bases between them. CDR3 length: 16 residues. Germline CDR1 reads SQVTM; CDR2 reads ANQGSEA. The CDR3 protein is CSATPQGGSFNYGYTF. The CDR3 DNA reads as TGCAGCGCAACCCCCCAGGGTGGCTCGTTTAACTATGGCTACACCTTC.